What follows is one T cell receptor beta chain and its context. Clones were read by immunoSEQ multiplex PCR, and TCRdb kept only the in-frame ones, dropping some. The table includes 26,000 or so clones, approximately 89% detected once. The sample comes from a study of T cell changes during pregnancy in multiple sclerosis. Unmatched junction bases numbered 9, after V lost 4 bases and J lost 7 bases. The CDR3 runs to 16 residues. The V gene's germline CDR1 is SGHDN and CDR2 FVKESK. The sequence came from a female donor with multiple sclerosis, enrolled in a pregnancy study. The V and J genes are TRBV14 and TRBJ2-1, with TRBD2 matching 11 bases. Sequencing was performed on CD8+ T cells from peripheral blood mononuclear cells, taken in the second trimester of pregnancy. The CDR3 sequence is CASSLWTSGLANEQFF. The CDR3 bases are TGTGCCAGCAGCCTGTGGACTAGCGGGTTGGCGAATGAGCAGTTCTTC.